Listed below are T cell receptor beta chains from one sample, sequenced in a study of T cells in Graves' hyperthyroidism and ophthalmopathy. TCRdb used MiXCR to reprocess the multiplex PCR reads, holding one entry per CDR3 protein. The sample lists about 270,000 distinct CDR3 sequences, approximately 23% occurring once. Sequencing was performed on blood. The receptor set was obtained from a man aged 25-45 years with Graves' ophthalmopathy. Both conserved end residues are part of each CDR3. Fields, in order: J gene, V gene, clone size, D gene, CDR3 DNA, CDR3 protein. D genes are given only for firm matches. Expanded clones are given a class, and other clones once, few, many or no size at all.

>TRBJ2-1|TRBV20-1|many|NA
TGCAGTGCTAGAGGTCCCCACATGATTAACAATGAGCAGTTCTTC
CSARGPHMINNEQFF
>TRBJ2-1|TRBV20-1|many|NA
TGCAGTGCCCTGAAGAGGGGAGGAGGCAATGAGCAGTTCTTC
CSALKRGGGNEQFF
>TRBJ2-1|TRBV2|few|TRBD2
TGTGCCAGCAGAACCGGGACTAGCGGCTACAATGAGCAGTTCTTC
CASRTGTSGYNEQFF
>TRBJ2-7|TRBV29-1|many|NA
TGCAGCGTTGGGCAGGGGAGGAACGAGCAGTACTTC
CSVGQGRNEQYF
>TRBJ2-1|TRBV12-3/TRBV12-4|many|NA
TGTGCCAGCAGTGATCGGACAAGCCCGAACAATGAGCAGTTCTTC
CASSDRTSPNNEQFF
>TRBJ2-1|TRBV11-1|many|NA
TGTGCCAGCAGGCTGGGGGTAGGGGCTTACAATGAGCAGTTCTTC
CASRLGVGAYNEQFF
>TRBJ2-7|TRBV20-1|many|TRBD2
TGCAGTGCTTGGACTAGCGGGAGCGACGAGCAGTACTTC
CSAWTSGSDEQYF
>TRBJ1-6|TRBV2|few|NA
TGTGCCAGCAGTTCCGGGATATCAATCCACTTT
CASSSGISIHF
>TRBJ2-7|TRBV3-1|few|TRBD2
TGTGCCAGCAGCCCAATAGCTAGCGGGAGCGGAGAGCAGTACTTC
CASSPIASGSGEQYF
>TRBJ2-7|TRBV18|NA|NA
TGTGCCAGCTCACAGGCTAGTCCGCCCTACGAGCAGTACTTC
CASSQASPPYEQYF
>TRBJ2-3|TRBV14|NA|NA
TGTGCCAGCAGCCTCTTTCGCACAGATACGCAGTATTTT
CASSLFRTDTQYF
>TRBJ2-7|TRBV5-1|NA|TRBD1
TGCGCCAGCAGCCCCCCGGACAGGGGGCTCGACGAGCAGTACTTC
CASSPPDRGLDEQYF
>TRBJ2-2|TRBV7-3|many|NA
TGTGCCAGCAGCTTATCCGGGTGGTTCACCGGGGAGCTGTTTTTT
CASSLSGWFTGELFF
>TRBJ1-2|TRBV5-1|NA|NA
TGCGCCAGCAGCTTGATGGGGGGACACGCGCAAAATAACTATGGCTACACCTTC
CASSLMGGHAQNNYGYTF
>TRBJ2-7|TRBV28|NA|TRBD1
TGTGCCAGCAGAACACGGGACAGGGGGTACGAGCAGTACTTC
CASRTRDRGYEQYF
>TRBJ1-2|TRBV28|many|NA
TGTGCCAGCAGTTTATTGGGGGGGATGGCTAACTATGGCTACACCTTC
CASSLLGGMANYGYTF
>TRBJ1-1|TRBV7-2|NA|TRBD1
TGTGCCAGCAGCAGCAGGACAGGGCGAGGGAACACTGAAGCTTTCTTT
CASSSRTGRGNTEAFF
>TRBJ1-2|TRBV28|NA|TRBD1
TGTGCCAGCAGTTTCCTGCTCGGGACAGGGGCTAACTATGGCTACACCTTC
CASSFLLGTGANYGYTF
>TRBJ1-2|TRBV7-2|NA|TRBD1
TGTGCCAGCAGCTCGGACAGGGCGGCCTATGGCTACACCTTC
CASSSDRAAYGYTF
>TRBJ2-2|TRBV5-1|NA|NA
TGCGCCAGCAGCTCCGCGGGCGGAGCGGGTTACACCGGGGAGCTGTTTTTT
CASSSAGGAGYTGELFF
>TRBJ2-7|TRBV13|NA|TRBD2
TGTGCCAGCAGAAGGCGGGGGGGCTTGAACGAGCAGTACTTC
CASRRRGGLNEQYF
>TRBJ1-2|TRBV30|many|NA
TGTGCCTGGAGTGAGGGGGTAGACTATGGCTACACCTTC
CAWSEGVDYGYTF
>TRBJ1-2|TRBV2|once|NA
TGTGCCAGCAGTGAATATCTGCGACAGTCCTATGGCTACACCTTC
CASSEYLRQSYGYTF
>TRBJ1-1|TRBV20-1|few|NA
TGCAGTGCAATCGGGGACCTGAACACTGAAGCTTTCTTT
CSAIGDLNTEAFF
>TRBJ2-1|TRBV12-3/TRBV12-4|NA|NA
TGTGCCAGCAGAACAGACGCAGTCTCCTACAATGAGCAGTTCTTC
CASRTDAVSYNEQFF
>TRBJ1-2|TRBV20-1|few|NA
TGCAGTGCTAGAGAACAGTCAGGGAATGGCTACACCTTC
CSAREQSGNGYTF
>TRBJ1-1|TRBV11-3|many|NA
TGTGCCAGCAGCTTAGGGCGAGGCACTGAAGCTTTCTTT
CASSLGRGTEAFF
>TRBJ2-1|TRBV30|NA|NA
TGTGCCTGGACCCCTAGGATTAGTGGATACGACCCTTTGGCCTACTACAATGAGCAGTTCTTC
CAWTPRISGYDPLAYYNEQFF
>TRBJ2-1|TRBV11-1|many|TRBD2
TGTGCCAGCAGCTCCCCGGGACTAGCAAAAGGGGGTGAGCAGTTCTTC
CASSSPGLAKGGEQFF
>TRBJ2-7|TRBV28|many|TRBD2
TGTGCCAGCAGCCCTAGCGGGAGAAGTTTATACGAGCAGTACTTC
CASSPSGRSLYEQYF
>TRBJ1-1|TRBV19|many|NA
TGTGCCAGTAGTATACTATGGGGCTCGAACACTGAAGCTTTCTTT
CASSILWGSNTEAFF
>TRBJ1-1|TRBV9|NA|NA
TGTGCCAGCAGCGGCGGACTCATGAACACTGAAGCTTTCTTT
CASSGGLMNTEAFF
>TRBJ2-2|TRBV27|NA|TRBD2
TGTGCCAGCAGTTTAATAGCGGGAGGCGGGGAGCTGTTTTTT
CASSLIAGGGELFF
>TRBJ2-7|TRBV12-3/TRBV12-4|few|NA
TGTGCCAGCAGTTTACGGGGGAGGGAGCAGTACTTC
CASSLRGREQYF
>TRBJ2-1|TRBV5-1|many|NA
TGCGCCAGCAGGAAACTTGGCGGGACCCACAATGAGCAGTTCTTC
CASRKLGGTHNEQFF
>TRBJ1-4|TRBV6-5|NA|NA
TGTGCCAGCAGTATACTCCCCAGAAATGAAAAACTGTTTTTT
CASSILPRNEKLFF
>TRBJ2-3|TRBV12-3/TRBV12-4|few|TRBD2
TGTGCCAGCAGTCCCCGGGGGGGTTCAGATACGCAGTATTTT
CASSPRGGSDTQYF
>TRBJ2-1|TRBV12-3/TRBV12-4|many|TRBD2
TGTGCCAGCAGTTTCTTGATAGCGGGAAATAAGTTCTTC
CASSFLIAGNKFF
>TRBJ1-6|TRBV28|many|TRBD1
TGTGCCAGCAGACCAGGGGGCACGAATAATTCACCCCTCCACTTT
CASRPGGTNNSPLHF
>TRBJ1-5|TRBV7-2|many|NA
TGTGCCAGCAGCCATACCCTCTACGCAGGAGACAATCAGCCCCAGCATTTT
CASSHTLYAGDNQPQHF
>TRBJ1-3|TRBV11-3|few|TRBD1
TGTGCCAGCAGCTTCAGGGGGAAGGTCGGAAACACCATATATTTT
CASSFRGKVGNTIYF
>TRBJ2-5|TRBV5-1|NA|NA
TGCGCCAGCAGCTTTCCCCAAGAGACCCAGTACTTC
CASSFPQETQYF
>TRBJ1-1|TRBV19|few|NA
TGTGCCAGTAGTATTGGAGTGCGCAACACTGAAGCTTTCTTT
CASSIGVRNTEAFF
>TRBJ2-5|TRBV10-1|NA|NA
TGCGCCAGCAGTGAAGGTCGAGCGGGCAACGGCGAGACCCAGTACTTC
CASSEGRAGNGETQYF
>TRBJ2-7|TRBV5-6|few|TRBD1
TGTGCCAGCACCTACCCAACAGGGGGCGACGAGCAGTACTTC
CASTYPTGGDEQYF
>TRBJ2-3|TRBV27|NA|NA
TGTGCCAGCAGTTTATTCGCCGCCGTTGGCACAGATACGCAGTATTTT
CASSLFAAVGTDTQYF
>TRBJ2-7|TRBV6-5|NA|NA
TGTGCCAGCAGTTACTCATTTTATAGGCGGCCGGCAGGCTACGAGCAGTACTTC
CASSYSFYRRPAGYEQYF
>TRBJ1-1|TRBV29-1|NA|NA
TGCAGCGTTGAGGTTGGGTCAGGGAACACTGAAGCTTTCTTT
CSVEVGSGNTEAFF
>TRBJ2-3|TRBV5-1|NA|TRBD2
TGCGCCAGCAGCTTCTCGGAAGCGGGATCAACAGATACGCAGTATTTT
CASSFSEAGSTDTQYF
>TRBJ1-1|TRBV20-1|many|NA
TGCAGTGCTAGAGATGGGGGGGGGAACACTGAAGCTTTCTTT
CSARDGGGNTEAFF
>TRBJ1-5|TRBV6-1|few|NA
TGTGCCAGCAGTGAAACAGGGTTGGGGCCCCAGCATTTT
CASSETGLGPQHF